The 19 T cell receptor beta chains reported below all come from one sample, sequenced in a study of blood T cells in healthy people across ages. Through a sample-barcoded 5' primer and a J-beta primer mix, a second PCR was run for roughly 7 to 11 cycles. MiXCR, run by TCRdb on the 5' RACE reads, gives a single entry per CDR3 protein. The sample lists 760,000 or so distinct CDR3 sequences; around 25% were seen once. These data were also filed under a second study, of T cells of mothers and their children.

Source material: blood. The receptor source for this set is a boy aged 5-17 years in good health.

The chain combines TRBV12-3 or TRBV12-4 with TRBJ2-5; 7 nucleotides match TRBD2. The DNA matches TRBJ2-1 better at its end, which makes the J call doubtful. The CDR3 extends over 22 amino acids. The CDR3 here is CASSYSPGLPPWASGPGGEQFF. In DNA form, the CDR3 reads TGTGCCAGCAGTTATAGCCCCGGTCTTCCCCCCTGGGCTAGCGGCCCTGGGGGGGAGCAGTTCTTC.

The gene calls are TRBV3-1 and TRBJ1-4; no clear D gene. Germline V lookup: CDR1 LGHDT, CDR2 YNNKEL (reference sequence). The CDR3 sequence is 16 residues long. V lost 1 base and J lost 4, with 13 bases in between. As DNA, the CDR3 is TGTGCCAGCAGCCAAGGTCCCGGGGAACTTAATGAAAAACTGTTTTTT. Its translation is CASSQGPGELNEKLFF.

This chain links TRBV5-5 with TRBJ2-2, with D possibly matching TRBD2 (6 bases). The germline CDR1 and CDR2 sequences are SGHKS and YYEKEE (reference sequence). CDR3 size: 15 residues. Trimming took off 4 bases at V and 3 bases at J, with 13 bases between the two ends. The CDR3 reads CASSPGELYTGELFF. The DNA for the CDR3 is TGTGCCAGCAGCCCGGGGGAATTGTACACCGGGGAGCTGTTTTTT.

V and J are TRBV12-3 or TRBV12-4 and TRBJ1-2; 9 bases fit TRBD1. The ends lost 2 bases at V and 6 bases at J; junction bases unmatched: 10. The CDR3 spans 16 residues. The CDR3 spells CASSLITGGLVDGYTF. The CDR3 DNA sequence: TGTGCCAGCAGTTTAATCACAGGGGGCTTGGTGGATGGCTACACCTTC.

The chain has TRBV3-1 and TRBJ2-3; 11 bases line up with TRBD1. The CDR3 consists of 15 residues. V shed 4 bases, J shed 3 bases, and the junction held 3 bases outside the gene matches. Germline V gene lookup returns CDR1 LGHDT and CDR2 YNNKEL (reference sequence). The CDR3 DNA is TGTGCCAGCAGCCCGGACAGGGGGCCGACAGATACGCAGTATTTT. Its translation is CASSPDRGPTDTQYF.

This clonotype was observed a few times. V is TRBV5-5 and J is TRBJ1-5; no clear D gene. CDR1 is SGHKS, CDR2 YYEKEE, per germline (reference sequence). The length of the CDR3 is 14 residues. Trimming shortened V by 3 bases and J by 7 bases, and 14 bases separated the two germline ends. The DNA of the CDR3 is TGTGCCAGCAGCTCGATCGGGTACGGGCAGCCCCAGCATTTT. It encodes CASSSIGYGQPQHF.

Comments on this clonotype: The junction and the germline gene differ at one end; a read error may be behind it. V usage is TRBV7-3 and J usage is TRBJ2-2; weak D call: TRBD1 (7 bases). This CDR3 spans 15 amino acids. Germline V gives CDR1 SGHTA, CDR2 FQGTGA. CDR3 loop: CASSVGQRGGGELLF. The CDR3 bases are TGTGCCAGCAGCGTGGGACAGCGCGGAGGCGGGGAGCTGCTTTTT.

The chain links TRBV7-9 to TRBJ1-1, with 8 bases that match TRBD1. The junction had 3 bases not matched to a gene; V was cut back by 3 bases and J by 0 bases. The CDR3 runs to 15 residues. Per germline, CDR1 SEHNR and CDR2 FQNEAQ (reference sequence). CDR3 nucleotides: TGTGCCAGCAGCTTCCAGGGGGCTTTGAACACTGAAGCTTTCTTT. Translation gives CASSFQGALNTEAFF. The full variable domain, with the rest looked up from reference TRBV7-9 and TRBJ1-1, is DTGVSQNPRHKITKRGQNVTFRCDPISEHNRLYWYRQTLGQGPEFLTYFQNEAQLEKSRLLSDRFSAERPKGSFSTLEIQRTEQGDSAMYLCASSFQGALNTEAFFGQGTRLTVV.

In this sample, this clonotype turned up a few times. The chain links TRBV20-1 to TRBJ2-4; 7 nucleotides match TRBD1. CDR3 length: 15 residues. V lost 5 bases, J lost 8 bases, and 15 bases stayed unmatched. Per the germline V gene, CDR1 is DFQATT and CDR2 is SNEGSKA (reference sequence). CDR3 sequence: CSALTAHRGGDIQYF. The CDR3 nucleotides read TGCAGTGCTTTGACCGCCCACAGGGGTGGAGACATTCAGTACTTC.

This clonotype has more than one count but fewer than ten. The rearrangement joins TRBV6-5 to TRBJ2-5; 11 nucleotides agree with TRBD2. The germline V gene has CDR1 MNHEY and CDR2 SVGAGI. J lost 5 bases, V lost 6 bases, and 8 bases had no gene match. There are 15 residues in the CDR3. CDR3 sequence (DNA): TGTGCCAGCAGCAACCTAGCGGGAGGAGTGGAGACCCAGTACTTC. As protein: CASSNLAGGVETQYF.

This clonotype was found a few times. The chain recombines TRBV13 with TRBJ2-1, with a tentative D call TRBD2 (5 bases). With 2 bases removed from V and 4 bases from J, the gap between germline ends came to 12 bases. Germline V gives CDR1 PRHDT, CDR2 FYEKMQ (reference sequence). The CDR3 extends over 15 amino acids. CDR3 sequence (DNA): TGTGCCAGCAGCTTATCCCTAGCAGAATACAATGAGCAGTTCTTC. Translated: CASSLSLAEYNEQFF.

This clonotype was observed a handful of times. The gene calls are TRBV12-3 or TRBV12-4 and TRBJ1-2; D is possibly TRBD1 (5 bases). Trimming removed 6 bases at V and 4 bases at J, with 12 bases between. The CDR3 is 13 amino acids. The CDR3 nucleotides read TGTGCCAGCAGCAGGCAGGGTGGCTATGGCTACACCTTC. Encoded protein: CASSRQGGYGYTF.

The chain couples TRBV6-5 to TRBJ2-5; 11 bases agree with TRBD2. The CDR3 sequence is 16 residues long. CDR1 and CDR2 from the germline V gene are MNHEY and SVGAGI. The trim removed 2 bases at V and 1 base at J, leaving 3 bases unmatched. CDR3 sequence: CASSYTGTSGQETQYF. Written as DNA, the CDR3 is TGTGCCAGCAGTTACACGGGGACTAGCGGCCAAGAGACCCAGTACTTC.

The chain carries TRBV20-1 and TRBJ1-5; 9 bases are a match to TRBD1. This CDR3 has 13 amino acids. Germline CDR1 and CDR2: DFQATT and SNEGSKA (reference sequence). The V segment lost 6 bases and the J segment 4 bases; nucleotides outside the gene matches: 4. CDR3 residues: CSAQTGGNQPQHF. For the CDR3, the DNA is TGCAGTGCACAGACAGGGGGAAATCAGCCCCAGCATTTT.

In regard to this clonotype: Sequence at one end of the junction differs from germline and may be a read error. V gene TRBV7-2 combines with J gene TRBJ2-5; no clear D gene. CDR3 length equals 14 residues. CDR1 and CDR2 from the germline V gene are SGHTA and FQGNSA. The CDR3: CASSWWDNPETQYF. CDR3 bases: TGTGCTAGCAGCTGGTGGGATAATCCCGAGACCCAGTACTTC. The full variable domain, in which reference TRBV7-2 and TRBJ2-5 provide the parts outside the CDR3, is GAGVSQSPSNKVTEKGKDVELRCDPISGHTALYWYRQSLGQGLEFLIYFQGNSAPDKSGLPSDRFSAERTGGSVSTLTIQRTQQEDSAVYLCASSWWDNPETQYFGPGTRLLVL.

This sequence joins TRBV7-2 and TRBJ2-7; D perhaps matches TRBD2 (5 bases). The CDR3 extends over 12 amino acids. Germline V lookup: CDR1 SGHTA, CDR2 FQGNSA. Trimming removed 6 bases from V and 6 bases from J, with 12 bases in between. DNA for the CDR3: TGTGCCAGCAGGTACGGGGAGTCCGAGCAGTACTTC. It is translated as CASRYGESEQYF.

The chain uses TRBV2 and TRBJ2-7, with D perhaps matching TRBD1 or TRBD2 (5 bases each). This CDR3 is built from 13 residues. Trimming cost V 8 bases and J 0 bases, with 11 bases left between them. The germline CDR1 and CDR2 sequences are SNHLY and FYNNEI. The CDR3 here is CASGDPSSYEQYF. CDR3 bases: TGTGCCAGCGGGGACCCTAGCTCCTACGAGCAGTACTTC.

This clonotype was seen a few times. The chain combines TRBV14 with TRBJ2-1; TRBD2 agrees at 11 bases. CDR1 SGHDN and CDR2 FVKESK come from the germline V gene. V shed 2 bases and J 8 bases; nucleotides not matched to a gene: 11. This CDR3 comprises 17 residues. CDR3 in amino acids: CASSQKVAGGPFDEQFF. CDR3 coding DNA: TGTGCCAGCAGCCAAAAGGTAGCGGGGGGGCCGTTCGATGAGCAGTTCTTC. The entire variable domain, with the rest obtained from reference TRBV14 and TRBJ2-1, is as follows: EAGVTQFPSHSVIEKGQTVTLRCDPISGHDNLYWYRRVMGKEIKFLLHFVKESKQDESGMPNNRFLAERTGGTYSTLKVQPAELEDSGVYFCASSQKVAGGPFDEQFFGPGTRLTVL.

The genes are TRBV20-1 and TRBJ2-5, with 7 bases matching TRBD2. The germline V gene encodes CDR1 DFQATT and CDR2 SNEGSKA (reference sequence). The J segment lost 5 bases and the V segment lost 5 bases, leaving 8 bases of the junction unmatched. The CDR3 consists of 13 residues. DNA of the CDR3: TGCAGTGCTGCTAGCGGCCTATCGGAGACCCAGTACTTC. Translation gives CSAASGLSETQYF.